The clone carrying this T cell receptor beta chain was recorded at least ten times. The entry originates in a study of post-analysis software for immune sequencing data. TCR beta cDNA libraries included unique molecular identifiers. Each CDR3 protein gets one entry after TCRdb re-called the PCR reads with MiXCR. The sample has over 150,000 distinct CDR3 sequences, approximately 28% seen once; the top ten hold less than 1.6%. This receptor was obtained from a girl aged 10 to 17 with multiple sclerosis. The sample was blood.

The CDR3 DNA reads as TGTGCCAGCAGCCCGGGGACAACCTACAATGAGCAGTTCTTC. As protein: CASSPGTTYNEQFF. This rearrangement joins TRBV7-9 to TRBJ2-1; tentative D call: TRBD1 (6 bases). The V end lost 5 bases, the J end lost 2 bases, and 10 bases lay between the germline ends. The CDR3 consists of 14 residues. In germline, CDR1 is SEHNR, CDR2 FQNEAQ (reference sequence).